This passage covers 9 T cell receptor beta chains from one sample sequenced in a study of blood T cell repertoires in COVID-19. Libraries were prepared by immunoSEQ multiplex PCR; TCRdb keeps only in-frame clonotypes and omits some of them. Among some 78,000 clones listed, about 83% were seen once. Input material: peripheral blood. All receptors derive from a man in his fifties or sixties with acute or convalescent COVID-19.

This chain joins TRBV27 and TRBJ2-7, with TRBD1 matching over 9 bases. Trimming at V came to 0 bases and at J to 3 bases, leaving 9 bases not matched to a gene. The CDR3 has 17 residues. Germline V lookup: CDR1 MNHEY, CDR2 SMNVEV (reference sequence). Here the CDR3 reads CASSLSPGGQGSYEQYF. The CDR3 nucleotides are TGTGCCAGCAGTTTATCCCCCGGGGGACAGGGTAGCTACGAGCAGTACTTC.

The CDR3 nucleotides read TGTGCCAGCAGCTTAGGGACTAGCCGGACCGGGAATGAGCAGTTCTTC. It yields the protein CASSLGTSRTGNEQFF. The chain carries TRBV7-9 and TRBJ2-1; 8 bases agree with TRBD2. This CDR3 has 16 residues. Germline V gene sequence: CDR1 SEHNR, CDR2 FQNEAQ (reference sequence). After removal of 1 base from V and 7 bases from J, the junction contained 9 bases not matched to a gene.

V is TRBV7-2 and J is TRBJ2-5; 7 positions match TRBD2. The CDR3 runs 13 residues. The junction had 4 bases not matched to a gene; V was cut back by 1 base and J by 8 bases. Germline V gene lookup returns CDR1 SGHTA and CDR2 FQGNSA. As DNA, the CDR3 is TGTGCCAGCAGCTTAGGGACTAGTGGAACCCAGTACTTC. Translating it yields CASSLGTSGTQYF.

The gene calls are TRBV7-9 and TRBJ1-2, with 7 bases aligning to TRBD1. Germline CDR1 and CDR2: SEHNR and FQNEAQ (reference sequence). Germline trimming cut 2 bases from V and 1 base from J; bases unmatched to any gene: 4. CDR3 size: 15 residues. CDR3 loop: CASSLTRDSNYGYTF. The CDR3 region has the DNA TGTGCCAGCAGCTTAACCCGGGACAGTAACTATGGCTACACCTTC.

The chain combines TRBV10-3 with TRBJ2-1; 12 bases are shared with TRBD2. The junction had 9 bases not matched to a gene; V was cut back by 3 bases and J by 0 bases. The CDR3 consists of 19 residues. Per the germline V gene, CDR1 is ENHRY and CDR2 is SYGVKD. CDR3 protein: CAISESLAGGPSSYNEQFF. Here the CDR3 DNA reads TGTGCCATCAGTGAAAGTCTAGCGGGGGGGCCCAGCTCCTACAATGAGCAGTTCTTC.

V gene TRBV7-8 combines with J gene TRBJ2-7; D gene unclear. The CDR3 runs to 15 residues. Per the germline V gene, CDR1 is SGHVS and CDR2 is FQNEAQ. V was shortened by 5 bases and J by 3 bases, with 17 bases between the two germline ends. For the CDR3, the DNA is TGTGCCAGCAGCGCCTCGGGTCAGATAGGCTACGAGCAGTACTTC. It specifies CASSASGQIGYEQYF.

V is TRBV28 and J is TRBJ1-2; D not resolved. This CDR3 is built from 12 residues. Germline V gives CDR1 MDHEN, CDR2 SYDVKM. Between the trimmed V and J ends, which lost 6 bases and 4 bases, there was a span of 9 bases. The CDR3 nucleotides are TGTGCCAGCAGCTTAGCTAGCTATGGCTACACCTTC. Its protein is CASSLASYGYTF.

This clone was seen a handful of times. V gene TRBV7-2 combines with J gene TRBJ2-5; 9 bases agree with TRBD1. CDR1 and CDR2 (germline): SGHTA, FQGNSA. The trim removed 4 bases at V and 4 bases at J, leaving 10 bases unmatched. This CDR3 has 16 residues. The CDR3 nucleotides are TGTGCCAGCAGCTCCCCCGGGACAGGGTTGCGAGAGACCCAGTACTTC. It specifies CASSSPGTGLRETQYF.

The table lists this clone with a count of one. The CDR3 reads CASNPRQGTGELFF. The CDR3, as DNA: TGTGCCAGCAATCCACGGCAGGGAACCGGGGAGCTGTTTTTT. The chain combines TRBV6-5 with TRBJ2-2; a possible D gene is TRBD1 (5 bases). V lost 7 bases to trimming and J lost 5 bases, with 14 bases between them. In germline, CDR1 is MNHEY, CDR2 SVGAGI. This CDR3 spans 14 amino acids.